The TCR beta chain under discussion was sequenced for a study of T cell repertoires in cytomegalovirus infection. The CDR3 consists of 14 residues. V was clipped by 7 bases and J by 6 bases, with 15 bases between them. CDR1 ENHRY and CDR2 SYGVKD come from the germline V gene. Of note for this clonotype: Antigen specificity is unknown.

TCRdb re-analysed the reads in MiXCR, keeping a single row per CDR3 protein. The sample shows a few hundred thousand distinct CDR3 sequences, roughly 34% of them seen only once. This TCR was sampled from a human donor in good health (CMV status not recorded). Some clones in this sample may be carry-over from other donors' samples. This specimen was cultured PBMCs, taken from culture after CMV antigen stimulation. The genes are TRBV10-3 and TRBJ2-2; TRBD1 or TRBD2 may be the D gene (6 bases each). The CDR3 is CAIKAGEVSGELFF. The CDR3, as DNA: TGTGCCATCAAAGCAGGGGAGGTCTCCGGGGAGCTGTTTTTT.